A single sample gave rise to the 18 T cell receptor beta chains below, sequenced in a study of T cell repertoires in cytomegalovirus infection. TCRdb processed the reads anew with MiXCR; each CDR3 protein has one entry. The sample includes roughly 300,000 distinct CDR3 sequences, under 30% of them seen just once. Material: PBMCs. The receptors here all came from a human donor in good health (CMV status not recorded). Some clones in this sample may be carry-over from other donors' samples.

The chain combines TRBV19 with TRBJ2-3, with D tentatively TRBD1 or TRBD2 (6 bases each). Germline lookup yields CDR1 LNHDA and CDR2 SQIVND (reference sequence). This CDR3 is built from 13 residues. V gave up 8 bases and J gave up 6 bases, with 15 bases separating them. CDR3 bases: TGTGCCAGTGGCAAGGGGGAGGTGGATACGCAGTATTTT. It translates to CASGKGEVDTQYF.

This clonotype was counted ten times or more. CDR3 sequence reads: CASSLSQGGEQYF. The CDR3 DNA sequence: TGTGCCAGCAGCTTAAGCCAAGGGGGCGAGCAGTACTTC. The rearrangement links TRBV7-6 to TRBJ2-7, with D perhaps matching TRBD1 (6 bases). Germline CDR1 reads SGHVS; CDR2 reads FNYEAQ. V shed 2 bases and J shed 6 bases, with 11 bases lying between them. The CDR3 is 13 residues long. The complete variable domain, with remaining parts taken from reference TRBV7-6 and TRBJ2-7, reads GAGVSQSPRYKVTKRGQDVALRCDPISGHVSLYWYRQALGQGPEFLTYFNYEAQQDKSGLPNDRFSAERPEGSISTLTIQRTEQRDSAMYRCASSLSQGGEQYFGPGTRLTVT.

The chain is built from TRBV7-9 and TRBJ2-7; perhaps TRBD2 as D (5 bases). The V end was cut by 5 bases, the J end by 2 bases, with 16 bases between. CDR3 length: 15 amino acids. The germline V gene has CDR1 SEHNR and CDR2 FQNEAQ (reference sequence). DNA for the CDR3: TGTGCCAGCAGCAGAGGCCCTTCGGGAACCTACGAGCAGTACTTC. Its protein is CASSRGPSGTYEQYF.

The chain recombines TRBV12-3 or TRBV12-4 with TRBJ2-7; 7 positions match TRBD1. This CDR3 contains 13 residues. With 7 bases clipped from V and 6 bases from J, the junction kept 9 bases outside the gene matches. The CDR3 here is CASTLTGQGEQYF. Here the CDR3 DNA reads TGTGCCAGCACCCTGACAGGGCAGGGCGAGCAGTACTTC.

This clonotype was recorded a few times. The chain recombines TRBV7-2 with TRBJ2-7; 11 bases agree with TRBD1. CDR1 is SGHTA, CDR2 FQGNSA, per germline. The J segment lost 3 bases and the V segment lost 5 bases, leaving 6 bases of the junction unmatched. The CDR3 runs 15 residues. CDR3 region: CASSRDRGKSYEQYF. The CDR3 DNA follows: TGTGCCAGCAGCCGGGACAGGGGGAAGAGCTACGAGCAGTACTTC.

Note on this clonotype: A read error is possible here, since a much larger clone lies one base away. CDR3 sequence: CASSPTPGRDQPQHF. The CDR3 nucleotides read TGTGCCAGCAGCCCCACACCGGGGAGGGATCAGCCCCAGCATTTT. The genes are TRBV7-2 and TRBJ1-5; D uncertain. The CDR3 runs to 15 residues. Deletions cut 5 bases from V and 5 bases from J, with 16 bases between. Germline V gene data show CDR1 as SGHTA and CDR2 as FQGNSA.

V and J are TRBV20-1 and TRBJ2-3, with 8 positions matching TRBD2. The CDR3 runs 15 residues. From germline, CDR1 is DFQATT and CDR2 SNEGSKA (reference sequence). The V and J ends lost 5 bases and 5 bases, in that order; junction bases with no gene match: 12. The DNA for the CDR3 is TGCAGTGCTCCCCGGGGGGGCCGGTGGAGAGATACGCAGTATTTT. It specifies CSAPRGGRWRDTQYF.

This clonotype was seen a handful of times. The chain has TRBV20-1 and TRBJ2-7, with TRBD1 matching over 8 bases. This CDR3 has 15 amino acids. V was clipped by 0 bases and J by 9 bases; unmatched bases: 13. Germline V lookup: CDR1 DFQATT, CDR2 SNEGSKA (reference sequence). The CDR3 DNA reads TGCAGTGCTAGAGACCCAGACAGGGGAAGGGGCGGGCAGTACTTC. As protein: CSARDPDRGRGGQYF.

This clonotype turned up a few times. The gene calls are TRBV20-1 and TRBJ2-5; 12 bases match TRBD2. Trimming at V came to 5 bases and at J to 4 bases, leaving 2 bases not matched to a gene. CDR3 length: 13 amino acids. Per germline, CDR1 DFQATT and CDR2 SNEGSKA (reference sequence). CDR3 protein: CSALAGGGETQYF. DNA of the CDR3: TGCAGTGCTCTAGCGGGAGGGGGAGAGACCCAGTACTTC.

J is TRBJ1-1 and V is TRBV3-1; D gene unclear. The V gene lost 4 bases and the J gene lost 5 bases, with 17 bases spanning the gap. The CDR3 is made up of 15 amino acids. Germline CDR1 is LGHDT and CDR2 is YNNKEL (reference sequence). Written as DNA, the CDR3 is TGTGCCAGCAGCCCAAACGGAGGAGTCGGAACTGAAGCTTTCTTT. Residues: CASSPNGGVGTEAFF.

At least ten counts were recorded for this clonotype. The chain carries TRBV29-1 and TRBJ1-5, with D possibly matching TRBD1 (5 bases). CDR3 length: 14 residues. Trimming removed 6 bases from V and 0 bases from J, with 12 bases in between. CDR1 is SQVTM, CDR2 ANQGSEA, per germline. The CDR3 coding sequence is TGCAGCGTAGGGACGGATTATAGCAATCAGCCCCAGCATTTT. Its translation: CSVGTDYSNQPQHF.

The chain is built from TRBV6-2 or TRBV6-3 and TRBJ1-2; no clear D gene. The CDR3 is made up of 14 amino acids. Trimming took off 4 bases at V and 6 bases at J, with 15 bases between the two ends. Germline V gene sequence: CDR1 MNHEY, CDR2 SVGEGT. This CDR3 reads CASSLNQLRDGYTF. The CDR3 nucleotides are TGTGCCAGCAGTTTGAACCAACTTAGGGATGGCTACACCTTC.

This clonotype has a handful of counts. The chain couples TRBV20-1 to TRBJ2-1; 7 bases map to TRBD2. The germline V gene encodes CDR1 DFQATT and CDR2 SNEGSKA (reference sequence). V was pared by 5 bases and J by 4 bases, with 8 bases of the junction left unmatched. The CDR3 has 14 amino acids. This CDR3 reads CSAWSGAQYNEQFF. The CDR3 DNA reads TGCAGTGCTTGGAGCGGGGCCCAGTACAATGAGCAGTTCTTC.

Many counts were recorded for this clonotype. This chain uses TRBV28 with TRBJ1-6; 7 positions agree with TRBD1. V was clipped by 6 bases and J by 7 bases; unmatched bases: 15. CDR3 length: 17 residues. CDR1 and CDR2 (germline): MDHEN, SYDVKM. CDR3: CASRQRMSGTVNSPLHF. The CDR3 DNA is TGTGCCAGCAGGCAGCGAATGTCCGGGACAGTAAATTCACCCCTCCACTTT.

In its sample, this clonotype was seen a few times. The gene calls are TRBV10-3 and TRBJ2-1, with D possibly TRBD2 on 6 matching bases. The CDR3 has 15 amino acids. Trimming pared 3 bases from V and 1 base from J, leaving 10 bases between. Germline V gene data show CDR1 as ENHRY and CDR2 as SYGVKD. The CDR3 sequence is CAISEQLASYNEQFF. CDR3 nucleotides: TGTGCCATCAGTGAACAACTAGCTTCCTACAATGAGCAGTTCTTC.

This clonotype was found many times. The chain is built from TRBV7-2 and TRBJ2-4; TRBD2 matches 7 bases. CDR3 length: 15 residues. CDR1 is SGHTA and CDR2 is FQGNSA in the germline V gene. V was clipped by 5 bases and J by 0 bases; unmatched bases: 4. The CDR3 sequence: CASSREVLAKNIQYF. CDR3 DNA: TGTGCCAGCAGCCGGGAGGTCTTAGCCAAAAACATTCAGTACTTC. Variable domain in full (rest from reference TRBV7-2 and TRBJ2-4): GAGVSQSPSNKVTEKGKDVELRCDPISGHTALYWYRQSLGQGLEFLIYFQGNSAPDKSGLPSDRFSAERTGGSVSTLTIQRTQQEDSAVYLCASSREVLAKNIQYFGAGTRLSVL.

This clonotype has a handful of counts. V is TRBV7-6 and J is TRBJ1-1; D possibly corresponds to TRBD1 (6 bases). Germline CDR1 is SGHVS and CDR2 is FNYEAQ. This CDR3 has 14 residues. Trimming took off 5 bases at V and 1 base at J, with 11 bases between the two ends. The CDR3 loop is CASSPGTQNTEAFF. For the CDR3, the DNA is TGTGCCAGCAGCCCCGGGACACAGAACACTGAAGCTTTCTTT.

V usage is TRBV28 and J usage is TRBJ1-1; 9 bases map to TRBD1. Unmatched junction bases numbered 5, after V lost 6 bases and J lost 3 bases. The germline V gene encodes CDR1 MDHEN and CDR2 SYDVKM. The CDR3 loop spans 14 amino acids. CDR3 bases: TGTGCCAGCAGCCGACAGGGGGGGGACACTGAAGCTTTCTTT. This encodes CASSRQGGDTEAFF.